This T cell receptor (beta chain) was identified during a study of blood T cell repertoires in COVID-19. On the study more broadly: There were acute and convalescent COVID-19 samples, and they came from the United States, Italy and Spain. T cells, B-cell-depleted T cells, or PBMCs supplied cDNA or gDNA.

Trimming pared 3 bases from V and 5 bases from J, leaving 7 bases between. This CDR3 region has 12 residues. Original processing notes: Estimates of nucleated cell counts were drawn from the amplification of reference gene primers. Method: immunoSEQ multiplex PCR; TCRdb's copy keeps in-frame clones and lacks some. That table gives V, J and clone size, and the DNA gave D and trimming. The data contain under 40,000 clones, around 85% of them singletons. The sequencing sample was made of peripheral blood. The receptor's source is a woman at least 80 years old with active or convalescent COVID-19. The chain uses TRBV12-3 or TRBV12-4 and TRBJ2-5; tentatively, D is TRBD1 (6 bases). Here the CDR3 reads CASSFRGETQYF. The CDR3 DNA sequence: TGTGCCAGCAGTTTCAGGGGCGAGACCCAGTACTTC.